This note documents a single TCR beta chain sequence. The data derive from a study of blood T cell repertoires in COVID-19. Clones were sequenced by immunoSEQ multiplex PCR, and TCRdb holds only the in-frame ones, with some missing. The profile shows about 410,000 clones, more than 80% of them singletons. Trimming left V 2 bases short and J 6 bases short, with 11 bases between. Germline values: CDR1 SNHLY, CDR2 FYNNEI. This CDR3 has 15 amino acids. This chain connects TRBV2 to TRBJ1-6; unclear D gene. Source material: peripheral blood. This receptor was obtained from a woman aged 30 to 39 with active or convalescent COVID-19. CDR3 DNA: TGTGCCAGCAGTGAAACCTCAGGCCCTAATTCACCCCTCCACTTT. The encoded protein is CASSETSGPNSPLHF.